This T cell receptor (beta chain) was sequenced for a study of beta chain features in type 1 diabetes. Study overall: Examination of sorted cells across all samples involved approximately 100,000,000 cells.

With regard to this clone: Its antigen is unidentified.

V was cut by 7 bases and J by 5 bases, with 14 bases left in between. Per the germline V gene, CDR1 is MDHEN and CDR2 is SYDVKM. This CDR3 contains 13 residues. Study-level results: Whether HLA type influences TCRB rearrangement remained unresolved here. When Type 1 diabetes patients were examined, their TCRB CDR3s proved moderately but significantly shorter in all four CD4+ subsets.

cDNA synthesis used the whole RNA isolate, giving expressed TCRB sequences. Profiling relied on immunoSEQ multiplex PCR, and the TCRdb table lists in-frame clones only, not all of them. The sample yields 330,000 or so clones, 10% to 15% seen once. Sequencing was performed on naive CD4+ T cells from blood. The source is a woman under 30 with type 1 diabetes. The chain couples TRBV28 to TRBJ2-5, with D perhaps matching TRBD2 (7 bases). CDR3 region: CASKFGGRETQYF. CDR3 DNA: TGTGCCAGCAAATTCGGGGGGCGGGAGACCCAGTACTTC.